The source of this T cell receptor (beta chain) is a study of lymphopenia after photon versus proton radiotherapy. Study results and caveats: Under photons, naive T cells and diversity fell while effector/memory populations rose.

The germline V gene encodes CDR1 GTSNPN and CDR2 SVGIG (reference sequence). The CDR3 has 15 residues. Trimming pared 4 bases from V and 2 bases from J, leaving 16 bases between. Profiling relied on immunoSEQ multiplex PCR, and the TCRdb table lists in-frame clones only, not all of them. The repertoire holds around 150,000 clones, with less than 90% as singletons. Details on this clone: Antigen unknown.

Sequencing used peripheral blood, obtained from a patient treated with photon-based radiotherapy. This TCR derives from a man aged 45-65 years with gastric cancer. The rearrangement joins TRBV30 to TRBJ2-3; the D gene could be TRBD1 or TRBD2 (6 bases each). The CDR3 region has the DNA TGTGCCTGGACTCCCCCCGGGGGCCCCACAGATACGCAGTATTTT. This encodes CAWTPPGGPTDTQYF.